The rows below give T cell receptor beta chains drawn from one sample of a study of cytomegalovirus exposure and HLA in healthy donors. This table comes from immunoSEQ multiplex PCR, and its TCRdb copy is limited to in-frame clones, with some not included. This sample has about 72,000 clones, with about 66% found just once. The specimen sequenced was PBMCs. The receptor source for this set is a man aged 35 to 55 in good health and CMV-seropositive. Each CDR3 is given with its conserved first and last residue. D genes are given only for firm matches. Expanded clones are given a class, and other clones once, few, many or no size at all.

j_gene	v_gene	d_gene	abundance	CDR3aa	CDR3nt
TRBJ1-2	TRBV11-3	TRBD1	.	CASSSGTGPNYGYTF	TGTGCCAGCAGCTCGGGGACAGGCCCGAACTATGGCTACACCTTC
TRBJ1-4	TRBV7-8	TRBD1	.	CASSSGQGLNEKLFF	TGTGCCAGCAGCTCAGGACAGGGGTTAAATGAAAAACTGTTTTTT
TRBJ2-2	TRBV6-6	TRBD2	few	CASTSAGGTNTGELFF	TGTGCCAGCACCTCGGCGGGGGGGACGAACACCGGGGAGCTGTTTTTT
TRBJ2-3	TRBV5-6	TRBD2	.	CASSLWASGGDTQYF	TGTGCCAGCAGCTTGTGGGCTAGCGGGGGAGATACGCAGTATTTT
TRBJ2-3	TRBV20-1	TRBD2	.	CSARGEGPVHF	TGCAGTGCTAGAGGGGAGGGTCCTGTCCATTTT
TRBJ1-2	TRBV27	TRBD1	.	CASSLRQGYGYTF	TGTGCCAGCAGTTTAAGACAGGGGTATGGCTACACCTTC
TRBJ2-1	TRBV2	.	.	CASSQDSVEQFF	TGTGCCAGCAGCCAGGACAGTGTTGAGCAGTTCTTC
TRBJ2-5	TRBV7-2	TRBD1	.	CASSSPNRGRGETQYF	TGTGCCAGCAGCTCACCAAACAGGGGAAGGGGTGAGACCCAGTACTTC
TRBJ2-3	TRBV7-9	TRBD1	.	CASSGVGQGMDTQYF	TGTGCCAGCAGCGGTGTGGGACAGGGTATGGATACGCAGTATTTT
TRBJ1-4	TRBV7-8	TRBD1	once	CASSFQDRGSEKLFF	TGTGCCAGCAGCTTCCAGGACAGGGGGAGTGAAAAACTGTTTTTT
TRBJ2-1	TRBV10-3	TRBD2	.	CAIRNSGGARNEQFF	TGTGCCATCAGAAACAGCGGGGGGGCACGGAATGAGCAGTTCTTC
TRBJ2-2	TRBV6-5	.	.	CASSSSRAGELFF	TGTGCCAGCAGCTCTTCTAGAGCCGGGGAGCTGTTTTTT
TRBJ1-2	TRBV5-6	.	.	CASSLEDSVTSLYGYTF	TGTGCCAGCAGCTTGGAGGACAGCGTCACGAGCCTCTATGGCTACACCTTC
TRBJ2-1	TRBV18	TRBD1	.	CASAPLGQPYNEQFF	TGTGCCAGCGCCCCTCTGGGACAGCCCTACAATGAGCAGTTCTTC
TRBJ1-1	TRBV7-9	.	.	CASSFNTESEAFF	TGTGCCAGCAGCTTTAACACAGAATCTGAAGCTTTCTTT
TRBJ2-7	TRBV6-1	.	few	CASREGSYYEQYF	TGTGCCAGCAGGGAAGGGAGCTACTACGAGCAGTACTTC
TRBJ1-1	TRBV15	TRBD1	.	CATSRGQGSATEAFF	TGTGCCACCAGCAGAGGACAGGGGAGTGCCACTGAAGCTTTCTTT
TRBJ1-6	TRBV4-3	.	.	CASSHDRANSPLHF	TGCGCCAGCAGCCACGACAGAGCAAATTCACCCCTCCACTTT
TRBJ1-1	TRBV2	.	.	CASSARGGKTEAFF	TGTGCCAGCAGTGCTAGGGGTGGGAAGACTGAAGCTTTCTTT
TRBJ1-6	TRBV6-5	.	.	CASSSGNSPLHF	TGTGCCAGCAGTTCCGGGAATTCACCCCTCCACTTT
TRBJ2-2	TRBV30	.	.	CAWSFGTPGGELFF	TGTGCCTGGAGTTTCGGGACACCCGGGGGGGAGCTGTTTTTT
TRBJ2-1	TRBV5-6	.	.	CASSWTRVGEQFF	TGTGCCAGCAGCTGGACCAGGGTAGGTGAGCAGTTCTTC
TRBJ2-7	TRBV4-1	.	.	CASSQVWDFTSYEQYF	TGCGCCAGCAGCCAAGTATGGGACTTTACTTCCTACGAGCAGTACTTC
TRBJ2-3	TRBV12-5	.	.	CASHELDTQYF	TGTGCCTCTCACGAGTTAGATACGCAGTATTTT
TRBJ2-5	TRBV4-1	TRBD1	.	CASSQGPGQGLEETQYF	TGCGCCAGCAGCCAAGGGCCGGGACAGGGTCTCGAAGAGACCCAGTACTTC
TRBJ2-3	TRBV7-9	.	.	CASSLSQNWGDTQYF	TGTGCCAGCAGCTTATCGCAGAACTGGGGCGATACGCAGTATTTT
TRBJ2-4	TRBV6-1	TRBD2	.	CASSEALAGGGASYIQYF	TGTGCCAGCAGTGAAGCGCTTGCAGGCGGGGGGGCCTCGTACATTCAGTACTTC
TRBJ1-2	TRBV19	TRBD1	once	CASSIPGQHYGYTF	TGTGCCAGTAGCATCCCGGGACAGCACTATGGCTACACCTTC
TRBJ2-7	TRBV5-1	.	.	CASSLAGTSPPEQYF	TGCGCCAGCAGCTTGGCCGGGACATCACCCCCCGAGCAGTACTTC
TRBJ2-7	TRBV19	.	.	CATSRGLSSYEQYF	TGTGCCACCTCTCGGGGTTTAAGCTCCTACGAGCAGTACTTC
TRBJ1-6	TRBV4-2	.	.	CASSLQLSSYNSPLHF	TGTGCCAGCAGCCTACAACTAAGCTCCTATAATTCCCCCCTCCACTTT
TRBJ2-7	TRBV6-5	TRBD1	.	CASSSPGQGSLYEQYF	TGTGCCAGCAGTTCACCGGGACAGGGCTCCCTATACGAGCAGTACTTC
TRBJ1-1	TRBV6-1	.	once	CAILGGGPTEAFF	TGTGCCATCCTTGGCGGAGGGCCCACTGAAGCTTTCTTT
TRBJ1-2	TRBV6-5	.	.	CASSYDPGADYGYTF	TGTGCCAGCAGTTACGACCCAGGGGCTGACTATGGCTACACCTTC
TRBJ2-1	TRBV30	.	.	CAWSARLRYNEQFF	TGTGCCTGGAGTGCGCGACTCCGTTACAATGAGCAGTTCTTC
TRBJ2-7	TRBV27	TRBD1	.	CASSLRTGAEQYF	TGTGCCAGCAGTCTCCGAACAGGGGCCGAGCAGTACTTC
TRBJ2-1	TRBV7-6	.	.	CASSLTVYNEQFF	TGTGCCAGCAGCTTAACGGTGTACAATGAGCAGTTCTTC
TRBJ2-2	TRBV11-2	.	few	CASSLGGLATGELFF	TGTGCCAGCAGCTTGGGGGGTCTGGCCACCGGGGAGCTGTTTTTT
TRBJ2-7	TRBV27	TRBD1	.	CASSDRGYEQYF	TGTGCCAGCAGTGACAGGGGCTACGAGCAGTACTTC
TRBJ1-1	TRBV18	.	.	CASSLSTPSGGTEAFF	TGTGCCAGCTCACTTTCAACACCCTCCGGGGGCACTGAAGCTTTCTTT
TRBJ1-2	TRBV5-6	.	.	CASSQNRDYGYTF	TGTGCCAGCAGCCAGAACAGGGACTACGGCTACACCTTC
TRBJ2-2	TRBV27	.	.	CASSGTNTGELFF	TGTGCCAGCAGCGGTACGAACACCGGGGAGCTGTTTTTT
TRBJ2-2	TRBV11-2	.	.	CASSFWAGRGTGELFF	TGTGCCAGCAGCTTTTGGGCTGGACGGGGCACCGGGGAGCTGTTTTTT
TRBJ2-3	TRBV9	TRBD2	.	CASSELTSGGASDTQYF	TGTGCCAGCAGCGAGCTCACTAGCGGGGGGGCCTCCGATACGCAGTATTTT
TRBJ2-3	TRBV13	TRBD2	.	CASRSRLAGGTDTQYF	TGTGCCAGCAGGTCCCGACTAGCGGGGGGCACAGATACGCAGTATTTT
TRBJ2-5	TRBV5-1	TRBD2	few	CASSLLGLAGETQYF	TGCGCCAGCAGCTTGCTGGGACTAGCGGGGGAGACCCAGTACTTC
TRBJ2-3	TRBV7-6	TRBD1	.	CASSYTGDGTDTQYF	TGTGCCAGCAGCTACACAGGGGACGGCACAGATACGCAGTATTTT
TRBJ2-7	TRBV4-1	.	.	CASSRGTGTYEQYF	TGCGCCAGCAGTCGTGGCACAGGAACCTACGAGCAGTACTTC
TRBJ2-1	TRBV9	TRBD2	.	CASSSPFSGGAPYNEQFF	TGTGCCAGCAGCTCACCCTTTAGCGGGGGGGCCCCCTACAATGAGCAGTTCTTC
TRBJ2-1	TRBV30	.	.	CAGEWSSYNEQFF	TGTGCCGGTGAATGGAGCTCCTACAATGAGCAGTTCTTC
TRBJ1-4	TRBV30	TRBD1	once	CAWSRIRDRVVFF	TGTGCCTGGAGTAGAATAAGGGACAGGGTAGTGTTTTTT
TRBJ2-7	TRBV27	.	few	CASSLRSGEQYF	TGTGCCAGCAGTTTAAGGTCGGGCGAGCAGTACTTC
TRBJ1-6	TRBV2	TRBD1	.	CANRDRPYSPLHF	TGTGCCAACCGGGACAGGCCTTACTCACCCCTCCACTTT
TRBJ1-6	TRBV30	.	.	CAWSSDSPNSPLHF	TGTGCCTGGAGTAGTGACAGCCCAAATTCACCCCTCCACTTT